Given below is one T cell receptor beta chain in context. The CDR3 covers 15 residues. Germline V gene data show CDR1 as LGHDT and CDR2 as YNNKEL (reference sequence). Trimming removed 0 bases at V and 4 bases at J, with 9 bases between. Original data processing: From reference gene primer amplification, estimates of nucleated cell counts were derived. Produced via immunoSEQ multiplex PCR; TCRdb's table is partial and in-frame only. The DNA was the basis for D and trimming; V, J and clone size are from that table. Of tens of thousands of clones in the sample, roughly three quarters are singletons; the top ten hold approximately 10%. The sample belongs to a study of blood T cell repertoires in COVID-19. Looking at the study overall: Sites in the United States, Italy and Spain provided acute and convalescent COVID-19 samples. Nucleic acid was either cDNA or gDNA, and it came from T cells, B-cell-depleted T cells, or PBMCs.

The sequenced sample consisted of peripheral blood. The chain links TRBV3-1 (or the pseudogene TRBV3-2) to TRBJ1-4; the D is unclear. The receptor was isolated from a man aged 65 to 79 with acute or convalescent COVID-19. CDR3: CASSQDGGFNEKLFF. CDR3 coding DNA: TGTGCCAGCAGCCAAGACGGAGGGTTTAATGAAAAACTGTTTTTT.